This TCR beta chain was sequenced during a study of PD-L1 blockade in urothelial cancer. Across the whole study: Atezolizumab, begun by patients around 2014, was given at 1,200 mg intravenously every 3 weeks. Male sex and bladder-origin urothelial cancer characterized about 90% of the roughly 30 patients.

Note on this clone: Its antigen is not known.

Only in-frame clones appear in the TCRdb table, and some are missing; sequencing was by immunoSEQ multiplex PCR. The sample consists of approximately 47,000 clones, 80% to 90% of them appearing once. From germline, CDR1 is SNHLY and CDR2 FYNNEI. The CDR3 is 18 amino acids. The V gene end was trimmed by 5 bases and the J gene end by 2 bases; junction bases not matched to a gene: 11. Whole-study findings and limits: Sub-median blood TCR clonality before treatment predicted longer survival.

The time point here: peripheral blood 6 weeks after treatment start. It was locally advanced or metastatic urothelial carcinoma that patients had. The source of this sequence is a man between 65 and 85 years old with urothelial cancer. The chain is built from TRBV2 and TRBJ2-5; TRBD2 agrees at 13 bases. Sequenced material: PBMCs, taken around atezolizumab (anti-PD-L1) treatment. The CDR3 region has the DNA TGTGCCAGCAGTCCCCGGACTAGCGGGAGTTTGTGGCAAGAGACCCAGTACTTC. The encoded protein is CASSPRTSGSLWQETQYF.